This entry is about one T cell receptor (beta chain). The sample carries other DNA sequences with the same CDR3. Terminally differentiated effector memory CD45RA+ cells were excluded by CCR7 positive selection of CD45RO-negative cells. This sample was included in a study of shared clonotypes between healthy human individuals. Measured with immunoSEQ multiplex PCR; TCRdb has only the in-frame clones, and not every one. The sample contains around 2.1 million clones, approximately 94% of which appear only once. The TCR comes from a man aged 18-30 years in good health. Some clones in this sample may be carry-over from other donors' samples. The sequenced material came from naive CD8+ T cells from PBMCs.

The CDR3 DNA reads as TGTGCCAGCAGTCCTCGGGACAGCTCCTACGAGCAGTACTTC. Protein product: CASSPRDSSYEQYF. V gene TRBV27 combines with J gene TRBJ2-7; 7 positions match TRBD1. The junction had 4 bases not matched to a gene; V was cut back by 5 bases and J by 0 bases. Germline V gene data show CDR1 as MNHEY and CDR2 as SMNVEV (reference sequence). The CDR3 sequence is 14 residues long.